What follows are 5 T cell receptor beta chains derived from one specimen sequenced in a study of T cells in Graves' hyperthyroidism and ophthalmopathy (dated by TCRdb to the late 2010s). The library was prepared using multiplex PCR. Sequencing used an Illumina HiSeq 2000. The TCR beta CDR3 regions were amplified from RNA transcripts. The TCR CDR3 was subjected to a first round of RT-PCR using the HTBI primer set and the Qiagen OneStep RT-PCR kit. TCRdb passed the public sequencing reads through fastp at Q25 and MiXCR, retaining productive beta sequences. Rows are unified per CDR3 protein, each entry keeping the most common DNA and genes. Within this sample are 300,000 to 450,000 distinct CDR3 sequences, with approximately 14% of them counted one time only. 25% to 35% of the sample rests with the top ten. The sample was blood. Source of these receptors: a woman younger than 30 with Graves' hyperthyroidism that later progressed to Graves' ophthalmopathy.

A remark on this clonotype: A much larger clone lies one base from this, so it may be a read error. The chain carries TRBV2 and TRBJ1-4; TRBD1 matches 7 bases. The CDR3 is made up of 14 amino acids. Germline V gene sequence: CDR1 SNHLY, CDR2 FYNNEI. CDR3 residues: CASSGGQGVEKLLF. The CDR3 nucleotides are TGTGCCAGCAGTGGGGGGCAGGGGGTTGAAAAACTGCTTTTT.

This clonotype has only a few counts. The CDR3 region is CASSPRTGPYSNQPQHF. The CDR3 DNA reads as TGTGCCAGTAGTCCACGGACAGGACCTTATAGCAATCAGCCCCAGCATTTT. The genes are TRBV19 and TRBJ1-5; the match to TRBD1 covers 7 bases. This CDR3 is built from 17 residues. Unmatched junction bases numbered 10, after V lost 5 bases and J lost 0 bases. Germline values: CDR1 LNHDA, CDR2 SQIVND (reference sequence).

This clonotype was seen ten or more times. Mismatch with germline at one junction end may stem from a read error. The chain links TRBV24-1 to TRBJ1-1, with 12 bases lining up with TRBD1. CDR1 and CDR2 from the germline V gene are KGHDR and SFDVKD. The CDR3 consists of 17 residues. The CDR3, as DNA: TGTGCCACCAGTGCGCCGGGACAGGGGGCGTTGAATACTGAAGCTTTCTTT. Amino acid sequence: CATSAPGQGALNTEAFF.

This clonotype was observed a few times. The chain recombines TRBV9 with TRBJ2-5, with D perhaps matching TRBD1 (5 bases). V gave up 0 bases and J gave up 5 bases, with 8 bases separating them. Per germline, CDR1 SGDLS and CDR2 YYNGEE. The CDR3 is made up of 13 amino acids. The CDR3 DNA reads TGTGCCAGCAGCGTAGCAGGGTCTGAGACCCAGTACTTC. Its protein is CASSVAGSETQYF. Using reference TRBV9 and TRBJ2-5 for the parts outside the CDR3, the full variable domain is DSGVTQTPKHLITATGQRVTLRCSPRSGDLSVYWYQQSLDQGLQFLIQYYNGEERAKGNILERFSAQQFPDLHSELNLSSLELGDSALYFCASSVAGSETQYFGPGTRLLVL.

The gene calls are TRBV7-9 and TRBJ2-5, with TRBD1 matching 7 bases. CDR1 is SEHNR, CDR2 FQNEAQ, per germline (reference sequence). The J segment lost 13 bases and the V segment lost 5 bases, leaving 19 bases of the junction unmatched. CDR3 size: 15 residues. The CDR3, as DNA: TGTGCCAGCAGCCTCGTTTCCCGACAGGGTGTAAAGTTGTACTTC. It specifies CASSLVSRQGVKLYF.